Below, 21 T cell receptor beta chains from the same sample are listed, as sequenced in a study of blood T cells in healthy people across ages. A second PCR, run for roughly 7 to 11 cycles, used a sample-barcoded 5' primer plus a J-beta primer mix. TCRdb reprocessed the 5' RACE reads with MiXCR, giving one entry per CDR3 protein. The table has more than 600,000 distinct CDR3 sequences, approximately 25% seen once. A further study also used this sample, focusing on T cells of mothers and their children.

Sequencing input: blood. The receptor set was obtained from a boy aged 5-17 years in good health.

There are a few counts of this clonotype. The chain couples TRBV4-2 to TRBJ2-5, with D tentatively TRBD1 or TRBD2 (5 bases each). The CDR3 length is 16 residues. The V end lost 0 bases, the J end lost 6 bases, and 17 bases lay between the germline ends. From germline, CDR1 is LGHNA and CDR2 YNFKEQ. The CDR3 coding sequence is TGTGCCAGCAGCCAAGATTTGGGACCCCCTATGAAGACCCAGTACTTC. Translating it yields CASSQDLGPPMKTQYF.

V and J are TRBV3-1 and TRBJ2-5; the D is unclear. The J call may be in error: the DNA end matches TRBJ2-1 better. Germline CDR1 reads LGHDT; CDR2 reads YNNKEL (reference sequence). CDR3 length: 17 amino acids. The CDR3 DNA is TGTGCCAGCAGCCACCCATTAGACCCCTTTCAATACAATGAGCAGTTCTTC. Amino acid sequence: CASSHPLDPFQYNEQFF.

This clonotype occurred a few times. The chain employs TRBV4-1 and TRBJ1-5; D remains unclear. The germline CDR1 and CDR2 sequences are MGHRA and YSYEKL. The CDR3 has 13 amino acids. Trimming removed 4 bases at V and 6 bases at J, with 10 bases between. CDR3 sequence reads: CASSLGPVQPQHF. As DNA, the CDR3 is TGCGCCAGCAGCCTCGGACCGGTTCAGCCCCAGCATTTT.

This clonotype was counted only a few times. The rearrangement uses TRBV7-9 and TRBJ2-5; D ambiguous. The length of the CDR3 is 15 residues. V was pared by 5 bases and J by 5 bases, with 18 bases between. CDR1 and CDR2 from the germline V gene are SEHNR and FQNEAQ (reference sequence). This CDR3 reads CASSQGRSTWETQYF. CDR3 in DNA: TGTGCCAGCAGCCAAGGCCGGTCGACATGGGAGACCCAGTACTTC.

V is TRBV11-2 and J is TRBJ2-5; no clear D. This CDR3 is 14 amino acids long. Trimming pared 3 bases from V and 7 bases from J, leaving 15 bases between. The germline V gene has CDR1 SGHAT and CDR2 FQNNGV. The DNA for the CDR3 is TGTGCCAGCAGCTTTAGGCTAAACGTGGGGACCCAGTACTTC. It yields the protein CASSFRLNVGTQYF. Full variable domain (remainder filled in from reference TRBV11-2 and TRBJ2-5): EAGVAQSPRYKIIEKRQSVAFWCNPISGHATLYWYQQILGQGPKLLIQFQNNGVVDDSQLPKDRFSAERLKGVDSTLKIQPAKLEDSAVYLCASSFRLNVGTQYFGPGTRLLVL.

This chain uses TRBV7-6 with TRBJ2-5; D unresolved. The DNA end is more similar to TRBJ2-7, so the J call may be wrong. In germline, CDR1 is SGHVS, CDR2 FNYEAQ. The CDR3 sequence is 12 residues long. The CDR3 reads CASSLKWDEQYF. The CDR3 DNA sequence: TGTGCCAGCAGCTTAAAGTGGGACGAGCAGTACTTC.

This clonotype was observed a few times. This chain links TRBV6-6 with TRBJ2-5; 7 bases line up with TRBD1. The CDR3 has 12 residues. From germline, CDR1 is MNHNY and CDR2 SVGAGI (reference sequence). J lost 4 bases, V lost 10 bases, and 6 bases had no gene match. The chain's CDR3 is CATQSGGETQYF. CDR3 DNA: TGTGCCACCCAATCAGGGGGAGAGACCCAGTACTTC.

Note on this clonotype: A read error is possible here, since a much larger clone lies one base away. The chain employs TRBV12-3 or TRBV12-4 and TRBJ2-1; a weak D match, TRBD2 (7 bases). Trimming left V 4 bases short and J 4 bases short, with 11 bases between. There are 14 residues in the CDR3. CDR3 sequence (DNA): TGTGCCAGCAGTTCTAGGGGGGGTTACAATGAGCAGTTCTTC. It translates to CASSSRGGYNEQFF.

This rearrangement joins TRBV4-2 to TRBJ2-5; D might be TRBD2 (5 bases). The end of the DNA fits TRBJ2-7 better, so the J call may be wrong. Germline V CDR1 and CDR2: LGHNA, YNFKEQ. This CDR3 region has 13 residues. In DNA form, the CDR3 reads TGTGCCAGCAGCCAAGGGGAGACCTACGAGCAGTACTTC. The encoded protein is CASSQGETYEQYF.

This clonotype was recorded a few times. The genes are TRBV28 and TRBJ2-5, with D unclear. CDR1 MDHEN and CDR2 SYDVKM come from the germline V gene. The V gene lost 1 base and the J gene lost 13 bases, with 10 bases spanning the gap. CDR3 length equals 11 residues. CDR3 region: CASSLFTKVYF. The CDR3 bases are TGTGCCAGCAGTTTATTCACTAAGGTGTACTTC.

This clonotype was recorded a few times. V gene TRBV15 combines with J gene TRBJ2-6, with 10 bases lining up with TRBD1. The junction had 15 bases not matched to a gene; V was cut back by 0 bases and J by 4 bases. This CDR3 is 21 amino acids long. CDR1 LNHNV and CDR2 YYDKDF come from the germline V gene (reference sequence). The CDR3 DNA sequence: TGTGCCACCAGCAGAGATCCTACGACAGGGGGCTTTCTTCCCGGGGCCAACGTCCTGACTTTC. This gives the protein CATSRDPTTGGFLPGANVLTF.

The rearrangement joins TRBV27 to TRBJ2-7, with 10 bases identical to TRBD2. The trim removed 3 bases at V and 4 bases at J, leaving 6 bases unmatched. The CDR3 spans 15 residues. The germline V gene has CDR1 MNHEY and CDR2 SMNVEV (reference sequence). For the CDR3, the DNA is TGTGCCAGCAGTTTTGCAGCGGGAGGGACTTACGAGCAGTACTTC. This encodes CASSFAAGGTYEQYF.

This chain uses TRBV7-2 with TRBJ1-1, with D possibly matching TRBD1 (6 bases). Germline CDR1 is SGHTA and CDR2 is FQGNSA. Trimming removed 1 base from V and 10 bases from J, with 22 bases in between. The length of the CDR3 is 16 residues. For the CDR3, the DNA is TGTGCCAGCAGCTTAGGTGGGGCAGGGGTTTTGGCGGGAGCTTTCTTT. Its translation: CASSLGGAGVLAGAFF.

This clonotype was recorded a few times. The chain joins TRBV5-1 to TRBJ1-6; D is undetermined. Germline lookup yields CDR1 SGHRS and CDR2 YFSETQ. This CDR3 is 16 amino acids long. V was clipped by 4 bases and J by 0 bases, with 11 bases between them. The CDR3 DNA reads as TGCGCCAGCAGCCATCTGGGGAGCTCCTATAATTCACCCCTCCACTTT. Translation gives CASSHLGSSYNSPLHF. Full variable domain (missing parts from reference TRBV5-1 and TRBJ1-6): KAGVTQTPRYLIKTRGQQVTLSCSPISGHRSVSWYQQTPGQGLQFLFEYFSETQRNKGNFPGRFSGRQFSNSRSEMNVSTLELGDSALYLCASSHLGSSYNSPLHFGNGTRLTVT.

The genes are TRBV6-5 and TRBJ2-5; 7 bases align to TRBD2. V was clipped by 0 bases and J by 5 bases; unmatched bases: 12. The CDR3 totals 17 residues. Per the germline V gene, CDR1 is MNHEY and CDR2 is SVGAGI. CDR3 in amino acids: CASSYSNAAAGMETQYF. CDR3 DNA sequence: TGTGCCAGCAGTTACTCCAACGCGGCAGCGGGGATGGAGACCCAGTACTTC.

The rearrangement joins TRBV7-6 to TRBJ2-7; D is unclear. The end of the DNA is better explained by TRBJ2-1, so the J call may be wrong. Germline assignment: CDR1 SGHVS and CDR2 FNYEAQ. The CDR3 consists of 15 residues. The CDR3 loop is CASSLGPEVYNEQFF. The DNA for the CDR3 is TGTGCCAGCAGCTTAGGCCCGGAAGTCTACAATGAGCAGTTCTTC.

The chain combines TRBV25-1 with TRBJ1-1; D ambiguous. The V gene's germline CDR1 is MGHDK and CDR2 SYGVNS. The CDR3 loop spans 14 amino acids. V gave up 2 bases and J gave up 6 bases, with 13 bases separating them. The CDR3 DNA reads TGTGCCAGCAGTGAAAGTTTGGGATCCCCTGAAGCTTTCTTT. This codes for CASSESLGSPEAFF.

CDR3 sequence: CASSTDGGNTEAFF. The CDR3 nucleotides read TGTGCCAGCAGCACGGACGGGGGTAACACTGAAGCTTTCTTT. The chain has TRBV12-3 or TRBV12-4 and TRBJ1-1; TRBD1 is a possible D gene (5 bases). The CDR3 loop spans 14 amino acids. Trimming took 6 bases from V and 2 from J, leaving 13 bases between them.

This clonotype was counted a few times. CDR3 protein: CASSLTSFPDTQYF. The CDR3 region has the DNA TGTGCCAGCAGCTTAACGAGCTTTCCAGATACGCAGTATTTT. The J gene is TRBJ2-3, the V gene TRBV7-6; D not resolved. The length of the CDR3 is 14 residues. V dropped 2 bases and J dropped 4 bases, with 10 bases sitting between them. Germline-derived CDR1 and CDR2 are SGHVS and FNYEAQ.

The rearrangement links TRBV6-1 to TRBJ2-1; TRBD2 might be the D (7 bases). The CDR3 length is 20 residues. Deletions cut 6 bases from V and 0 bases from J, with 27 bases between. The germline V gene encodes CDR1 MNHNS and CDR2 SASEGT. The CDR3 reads CASSRPQRDGGFSSYNEQFF. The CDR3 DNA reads TGTGCCAGCAGCCGACCACAGCGGGATGGGGGCTTTAGCTCCTACAATGAGCAGTTCTTC.

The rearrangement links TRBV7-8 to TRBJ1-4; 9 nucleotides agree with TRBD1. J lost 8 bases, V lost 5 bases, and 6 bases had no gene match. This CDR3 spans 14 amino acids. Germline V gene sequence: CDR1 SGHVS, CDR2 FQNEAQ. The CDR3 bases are TGTGCCAGCAGCCCGGGGACAGGGAAGGAAAAACTGTTTTTT. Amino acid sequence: CASSPGTGKEKLFF.